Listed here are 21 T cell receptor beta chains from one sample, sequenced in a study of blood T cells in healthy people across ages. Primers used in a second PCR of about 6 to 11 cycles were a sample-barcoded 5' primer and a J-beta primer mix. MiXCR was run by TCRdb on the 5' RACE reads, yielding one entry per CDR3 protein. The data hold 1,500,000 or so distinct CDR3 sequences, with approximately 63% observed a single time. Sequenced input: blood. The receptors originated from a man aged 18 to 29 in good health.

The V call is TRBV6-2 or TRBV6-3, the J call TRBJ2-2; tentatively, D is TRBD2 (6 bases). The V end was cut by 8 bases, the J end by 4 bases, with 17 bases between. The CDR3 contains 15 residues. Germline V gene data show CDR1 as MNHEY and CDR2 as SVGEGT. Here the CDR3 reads CASCLGLSSTGELFF. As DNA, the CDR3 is TGTGCCAGCTGCCTTGGACTATCCAGCACCGGGGAGCTGTTTTTT.

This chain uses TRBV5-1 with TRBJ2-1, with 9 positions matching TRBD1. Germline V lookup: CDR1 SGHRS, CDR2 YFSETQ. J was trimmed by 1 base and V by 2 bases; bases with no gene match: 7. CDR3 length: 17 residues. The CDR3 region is CASSLTRTGVSYNEQFF. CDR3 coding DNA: TGCGCCAGCAGCTTAACCAGGACAGGGGTGTCCTACAATGAGCAGTTCTTC.

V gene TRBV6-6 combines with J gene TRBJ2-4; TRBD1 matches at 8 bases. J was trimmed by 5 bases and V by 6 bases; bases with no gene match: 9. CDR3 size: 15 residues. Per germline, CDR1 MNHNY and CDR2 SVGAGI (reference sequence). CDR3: CASSRPAGGENIQYF. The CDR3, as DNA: TGTGCCAGCAGCCGACCTGCAGGGGGCGAAAACATTCAGTACTTC.

CDR3 amino acids: CASSPDRGETEAFF. CDR3 coding DNA: TGCGCCAGCAGCCCCGACAGGGGGGAGACTGAAGCTTTCTTT. The chain has TRBV4-1 and TRBJ1-1; TRBD1 matches at 9 bases. The ends lost 4 bases at V and 5 bases at J; junction bases unmatched: 5. This CDR3 has 14 residues. Per the germline V gene, CDR1 is MGHRA and CDR2 is YSYEKL.

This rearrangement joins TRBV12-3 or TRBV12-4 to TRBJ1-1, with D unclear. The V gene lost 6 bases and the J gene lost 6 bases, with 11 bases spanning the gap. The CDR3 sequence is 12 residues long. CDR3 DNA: TGTGCCAGCAGCCCTATGAGGTCTGAAGCTTTCTTT. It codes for CASSPMRSEAFF.

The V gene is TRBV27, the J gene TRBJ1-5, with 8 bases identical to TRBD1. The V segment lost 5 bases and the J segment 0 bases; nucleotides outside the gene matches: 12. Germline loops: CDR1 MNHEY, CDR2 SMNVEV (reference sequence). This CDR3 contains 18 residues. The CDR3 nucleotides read TGTGCCAGCAGTCCTCTGTCGGCAGGGGGCTATAGCAATCAGCCCCAGCATTTT. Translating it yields CASSPLSAGGYSNQPQHF.

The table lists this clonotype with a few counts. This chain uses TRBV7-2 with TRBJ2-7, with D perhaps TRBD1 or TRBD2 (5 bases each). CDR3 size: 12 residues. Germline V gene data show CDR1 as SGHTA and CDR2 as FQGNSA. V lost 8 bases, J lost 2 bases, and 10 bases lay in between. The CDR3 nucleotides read TGTGCCAGCCAAGGGACCACCTACGAGCAGTACTTC. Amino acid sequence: CASQGTTYEQYF. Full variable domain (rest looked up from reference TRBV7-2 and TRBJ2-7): GAGVSQSPSNKVTEKGKDVELRCDPISGHTALYWYRQSLGQGLEFLIYFQGNSAPDKSGLPSDRFSAERTGGSVSTLTIQRTQQEDSAVYLCASQGTTYEQYFGPGTRLTVT.

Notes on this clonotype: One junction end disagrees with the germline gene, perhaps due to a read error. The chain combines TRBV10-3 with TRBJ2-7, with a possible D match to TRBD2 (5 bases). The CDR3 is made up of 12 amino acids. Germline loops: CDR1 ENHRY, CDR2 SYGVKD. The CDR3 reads CATGKSSDEQYF. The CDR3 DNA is TGTGCCACCGGGAAGAGCTCCGACGAGCAGTACTTC.

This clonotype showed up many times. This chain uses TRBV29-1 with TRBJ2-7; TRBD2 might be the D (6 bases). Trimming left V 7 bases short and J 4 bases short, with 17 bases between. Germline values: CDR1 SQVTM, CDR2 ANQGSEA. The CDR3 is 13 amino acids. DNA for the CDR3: TGCAGCGCAACGAGGCTGGGGGGATACGAGCAGTACTTC. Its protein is CSATRLGGYEQYF.

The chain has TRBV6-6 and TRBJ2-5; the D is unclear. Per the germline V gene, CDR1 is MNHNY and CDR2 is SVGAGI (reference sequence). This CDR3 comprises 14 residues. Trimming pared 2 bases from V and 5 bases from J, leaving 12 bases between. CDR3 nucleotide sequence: TGTGCCAGCAGTTACAGTATGAAGGACGAGACCCAGTACTTC. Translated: CASSYSMKDETQYF.

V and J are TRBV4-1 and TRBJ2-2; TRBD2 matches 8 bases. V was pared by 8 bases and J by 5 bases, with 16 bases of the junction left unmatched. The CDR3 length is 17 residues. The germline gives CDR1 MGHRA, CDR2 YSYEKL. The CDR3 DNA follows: TGCGCCAGCGGCTTTGTATTGGCGGGGGGCGGGACCGGGGAGCTGTTTTTT. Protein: CASGFVLAGGGTGELFF.

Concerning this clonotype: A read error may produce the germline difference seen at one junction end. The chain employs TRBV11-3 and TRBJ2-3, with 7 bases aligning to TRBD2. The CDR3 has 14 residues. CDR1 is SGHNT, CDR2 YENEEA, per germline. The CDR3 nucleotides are TGTGTCAGCAGCTTGGGAGGGGACTTAGATACGCAGTATTTT. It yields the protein CVSSLGGDLDTQYF.

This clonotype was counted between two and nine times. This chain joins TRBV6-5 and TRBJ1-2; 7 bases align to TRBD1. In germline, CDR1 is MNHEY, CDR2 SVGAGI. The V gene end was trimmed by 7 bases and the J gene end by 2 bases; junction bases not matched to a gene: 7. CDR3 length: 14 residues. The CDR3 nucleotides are TGTGCCAGCAACAGGGGTTCCCAAAACTATGGCTACACCTTC. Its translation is CASNRGSQNYGYTF.

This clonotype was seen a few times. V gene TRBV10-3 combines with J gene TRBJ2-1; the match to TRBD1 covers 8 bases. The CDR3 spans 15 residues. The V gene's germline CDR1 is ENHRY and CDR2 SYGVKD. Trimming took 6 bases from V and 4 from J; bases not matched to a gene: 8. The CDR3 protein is CAISTGTGFYNEQFF. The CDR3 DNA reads TGTGCCATCAGCACCGGGACAGGATTTTACAATGAGCAGTTCTTC.

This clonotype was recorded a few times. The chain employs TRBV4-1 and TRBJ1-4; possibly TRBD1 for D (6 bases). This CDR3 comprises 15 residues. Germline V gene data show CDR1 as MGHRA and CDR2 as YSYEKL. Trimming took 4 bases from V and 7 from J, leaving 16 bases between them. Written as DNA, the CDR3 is TGCGCCAGCAGCCTCGAGGGGGGTTTAGGTGAAAAACTGTTTTTT. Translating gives CASSLEGGLGEKLFF.

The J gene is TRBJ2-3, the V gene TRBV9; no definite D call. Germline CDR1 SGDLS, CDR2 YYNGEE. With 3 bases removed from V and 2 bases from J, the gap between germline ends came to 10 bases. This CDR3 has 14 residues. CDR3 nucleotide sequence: TGTGCCAGCAGCGACGACACATCCACAGATACGCAGTATTTT. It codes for CASSDDTSTDTQYF.

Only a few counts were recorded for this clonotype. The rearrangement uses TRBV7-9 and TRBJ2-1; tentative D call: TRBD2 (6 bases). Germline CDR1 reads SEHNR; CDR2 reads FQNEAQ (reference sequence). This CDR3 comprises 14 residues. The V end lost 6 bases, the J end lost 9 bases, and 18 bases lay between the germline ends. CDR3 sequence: CASSTHRGTLEQFF. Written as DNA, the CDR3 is TGTGCCAGCAGTACCCACCGCGGGACGCTTGAGCAGTTCTTC.

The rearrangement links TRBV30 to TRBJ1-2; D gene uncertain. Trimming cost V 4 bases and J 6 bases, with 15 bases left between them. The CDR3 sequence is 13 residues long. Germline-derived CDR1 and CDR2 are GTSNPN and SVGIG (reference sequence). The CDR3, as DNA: TGTGCCTGGACTACGGCGGGTGTGAATGGCTACACCTTC. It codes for CAWTTAGVNGYTF.

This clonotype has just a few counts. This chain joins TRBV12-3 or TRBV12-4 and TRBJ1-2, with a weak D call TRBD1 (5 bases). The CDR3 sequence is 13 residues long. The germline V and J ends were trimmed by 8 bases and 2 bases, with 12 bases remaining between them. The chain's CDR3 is CASSPRTNYGYTF. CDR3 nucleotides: TGTGCCAGCTCACCACGGACAAACTATGGCTACACCTTC.

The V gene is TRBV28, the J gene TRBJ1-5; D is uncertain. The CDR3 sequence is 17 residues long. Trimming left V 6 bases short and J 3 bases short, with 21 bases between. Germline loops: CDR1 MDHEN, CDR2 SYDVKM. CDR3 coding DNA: TGTGCCAGCAGCCCCGTCTGGGGAATCGGGGTCAATCAGCCCCAGCATTTT. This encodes CASSPVWGIGVNQPQHF.

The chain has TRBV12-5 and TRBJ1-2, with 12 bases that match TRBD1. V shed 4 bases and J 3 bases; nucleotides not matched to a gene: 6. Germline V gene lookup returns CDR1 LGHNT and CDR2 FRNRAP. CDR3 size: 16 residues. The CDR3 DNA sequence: TGTGCTAGTGGTTCATCCGGGACAGGGGGCTACTATGGCTACACCTTC. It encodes CASGSSGTGGYYGYTF.